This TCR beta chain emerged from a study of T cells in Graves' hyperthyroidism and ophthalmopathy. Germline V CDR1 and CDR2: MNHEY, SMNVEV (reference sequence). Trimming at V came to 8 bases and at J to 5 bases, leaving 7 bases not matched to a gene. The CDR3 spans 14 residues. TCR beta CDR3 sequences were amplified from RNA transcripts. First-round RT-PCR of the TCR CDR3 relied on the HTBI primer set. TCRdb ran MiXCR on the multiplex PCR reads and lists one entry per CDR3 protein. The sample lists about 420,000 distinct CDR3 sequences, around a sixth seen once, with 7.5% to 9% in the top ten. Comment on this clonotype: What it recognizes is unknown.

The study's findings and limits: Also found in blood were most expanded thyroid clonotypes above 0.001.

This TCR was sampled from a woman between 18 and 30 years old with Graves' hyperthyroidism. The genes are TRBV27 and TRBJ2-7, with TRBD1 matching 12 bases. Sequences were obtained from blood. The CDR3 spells CASVSGQGANEQYF. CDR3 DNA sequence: TGTGCCAGCGTATCGGGACAGGGGGCCAACGAGCAGTACTTC.